Following are 6 T cell receptor beta chains from one sample sequenced in a study of blood T cell repertoires in COVID-19. Here immunoSEQ multiplex PCR was the method, and the copy in TCRdb shows in-frame clones only, minus some. This table has 150,000 to 200,000 clones, 78% appearing once. Sequencing was done on a sample of peripheral blood. Receptor source: a woman of 80 years or more with acute or convalescent COVID-19.

This clone was observed a handful of times. The chain couples TRBV30 to TRBJ2-3, with 8 bases fitting TRBD1. The V gene's germline CDR1 is GTSNPN and CDR2 SVGIG (reference sequence). The CDR3 is made up of 16 amino acids. The V and J ends lost 0 bases and 4 bases, in that order; junction bases with no gene match: 9. The chain's CDR3 is CAWSVRVAGGPDTQYF. In DNA, the CDR3 is TGTGCCTGGAGTGTAAGGGTGGCAGGGGGCCCAGATACGCAGTATTTT.

The V call is TRBV7-2, the J call TRBJ2-7; TRBD2 matches 7 bases. Germline trimming cut 8 bases from V and 3 bases from J; bases unmatched to any gene: 10. Germline CDR1 and CDR2: SGHTA and FQGNSA. This CDR3 comprises 14 residues. In DNA, the CDR3 is TGTGCCAGCTCGCTGGGGGGAGGGTTCTACGAGCAGTACTTC. This translates into CASSLGGGFYEQYF.

Note on this clone: A junction end diverges from the germline sequence, so it may reflect a read error. Other nucleotide sequences in the sample specify the same CDR3. The rearrangement links TRBV29-1 to TRBJ1-2; TRBD1 agrees at 7 bases. The CDR3 spans 14 residues. Germline V gene lookup returns CDR1 SQVTM and CDR2 ANQGSEA. The CDR3 loop is CSVEDLATGTASNF. The CDR3 coding sequence is TGCAGCGTTGAAGATTTGGCGACTGGGACAGCCTCTAACTTC.

The chain uses TRBV18 and TRBJ1-3; 8 bases are a match to TRBD1. Per the germline V gene, CDR1 is KGHSH and CDR2 is LQKENI. The CDR3 length is 16 residues. V lost 3 bases, J lost 4 bases, and 8 bases stayed unmatched. CDR3 nucleotides: TGTGCCAGCTCACCGGGCGGCAGGGGGCCAGGAAACACCATATATTTT. Protein product: CASSPGGRGPGNTIYF.

The chain links TRBV2 to TRBJ1-4; 10 positions match TRBD1. This CDR3 contains 16 residues. In germline, CDR1 is SNHLY, CDR2 FYNNEI. J was trimmed by 14 bases and V by 7 bases; bases with no gene match: 19. The CDR3 loop is CASTQYGQGDNSVLFF. The CDR3 DNA reads TGTGCCAGCACCCAATACGGACAGGGGGATAATAGTGTTCTGTTTTTT. Variable domain in full (rest from reference TRBV2 and TRBJ1-4): EPEVTQTPSHQVTQMGQEVILRCVPISNHLYFYWYRQILGQKVEFLVSFYNNEISEKSEIFDDQFSVERPDGSNFTLKIRSTKLEDSAMYFCASTQYGQGDNSVLFFGSGTQLSVL.

The chain uses TRBV6-6 and TRBJ1-5; TRBD1 is a possible D gene (6 bases). Trimming stripped 7 bases from V and 0 bases from J, with 13 bases between. This CDR3 contains 15 residues. Germline CDR1 MNHNY, CDR2 SVGAGI (reference sequence). The chain's CDR3 is CASNPDSYSNQPQHF. The DNA of the CDR3 is TGTGCCAGCAATCCGGACAGCTATAGCAATCAGCCCCAGCATTTT.